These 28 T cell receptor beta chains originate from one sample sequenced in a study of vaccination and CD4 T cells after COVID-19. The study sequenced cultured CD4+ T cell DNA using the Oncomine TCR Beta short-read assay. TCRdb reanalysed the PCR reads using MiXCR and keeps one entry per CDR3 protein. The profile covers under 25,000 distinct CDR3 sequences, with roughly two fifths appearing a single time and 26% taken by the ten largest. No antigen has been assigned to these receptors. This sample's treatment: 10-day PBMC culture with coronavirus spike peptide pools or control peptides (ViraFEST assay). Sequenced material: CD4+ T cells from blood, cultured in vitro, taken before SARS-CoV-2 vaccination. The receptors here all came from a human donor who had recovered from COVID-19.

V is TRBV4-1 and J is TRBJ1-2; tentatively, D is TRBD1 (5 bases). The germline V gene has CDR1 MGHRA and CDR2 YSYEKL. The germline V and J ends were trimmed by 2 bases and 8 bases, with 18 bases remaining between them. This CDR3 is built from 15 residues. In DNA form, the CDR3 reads TGCGCCAGCAGCCAAAGATCAAGGGACCCGGGGGGCTACACCTTC. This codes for CASSQRSRDPGGYTF.

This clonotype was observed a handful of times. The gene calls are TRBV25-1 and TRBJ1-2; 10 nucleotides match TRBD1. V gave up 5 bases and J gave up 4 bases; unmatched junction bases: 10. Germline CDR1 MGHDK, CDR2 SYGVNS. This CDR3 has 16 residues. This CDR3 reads CASSPGQGRPPYGYTF. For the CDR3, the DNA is TGTGCCAGCAGTCCGGGACAGGGGCGACCCCCCTATGGCTACACCTTC.

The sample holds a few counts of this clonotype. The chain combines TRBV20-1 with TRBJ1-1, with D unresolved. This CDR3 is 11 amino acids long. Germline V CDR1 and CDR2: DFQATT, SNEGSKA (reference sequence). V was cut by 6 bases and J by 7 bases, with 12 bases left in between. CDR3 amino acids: CSARRALEAFF. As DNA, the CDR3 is TGCAGTGCCAGGAGGGCACTTGAAGCTTTCTTT.

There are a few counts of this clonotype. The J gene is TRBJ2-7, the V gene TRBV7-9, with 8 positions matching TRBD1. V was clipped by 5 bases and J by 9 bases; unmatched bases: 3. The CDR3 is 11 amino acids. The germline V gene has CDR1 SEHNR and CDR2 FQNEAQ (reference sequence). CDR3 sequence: CASSPDRGQYF. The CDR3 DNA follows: TGTGCCAGCAGCCCCGACAGGGGGCAGTACTTC.

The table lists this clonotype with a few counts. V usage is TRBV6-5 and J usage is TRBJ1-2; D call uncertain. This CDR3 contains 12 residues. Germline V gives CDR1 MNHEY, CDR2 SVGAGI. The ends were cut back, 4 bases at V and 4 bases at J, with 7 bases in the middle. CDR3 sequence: CASSSDTYGYTF. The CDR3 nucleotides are TGTGCCAGCAGTTCTGATACCTATGGCTACACCTTC.

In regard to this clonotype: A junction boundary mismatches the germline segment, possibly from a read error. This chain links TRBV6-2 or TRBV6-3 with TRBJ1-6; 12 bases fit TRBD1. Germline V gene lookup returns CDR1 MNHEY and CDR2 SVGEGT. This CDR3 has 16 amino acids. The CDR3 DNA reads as TGTGCCAGCAGTAACTCGGGACAGGGGGCTTACTCACCCCTCCACTTT. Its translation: CASSNSGQGAYSPLHF.

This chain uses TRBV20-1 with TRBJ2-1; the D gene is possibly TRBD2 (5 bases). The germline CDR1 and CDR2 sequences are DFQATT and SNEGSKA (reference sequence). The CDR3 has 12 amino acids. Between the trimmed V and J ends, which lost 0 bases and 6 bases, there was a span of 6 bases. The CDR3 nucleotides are TGCAGTGCTAGAGAAGGGAGCAATGAGCAGTTCTTC. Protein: CSAREGSNEQFF.

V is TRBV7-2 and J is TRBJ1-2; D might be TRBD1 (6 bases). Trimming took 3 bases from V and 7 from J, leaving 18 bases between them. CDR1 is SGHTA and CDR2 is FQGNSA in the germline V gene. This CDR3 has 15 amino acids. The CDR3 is CASSFSSGVNAGYTF. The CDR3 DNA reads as TGTGCCAGCAGCTTCAGCTCAGGGGTCAACGCTGGCTACACCTTC.

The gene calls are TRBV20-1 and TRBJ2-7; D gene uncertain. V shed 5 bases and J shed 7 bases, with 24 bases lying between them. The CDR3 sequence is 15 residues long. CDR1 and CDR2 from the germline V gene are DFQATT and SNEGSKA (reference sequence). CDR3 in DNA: TGCAGTGCTCCCAGGCGCCAGTCCTCAAGAGGTGAGCAGTACTTC. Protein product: CSAPRRQSSRGEQYF.

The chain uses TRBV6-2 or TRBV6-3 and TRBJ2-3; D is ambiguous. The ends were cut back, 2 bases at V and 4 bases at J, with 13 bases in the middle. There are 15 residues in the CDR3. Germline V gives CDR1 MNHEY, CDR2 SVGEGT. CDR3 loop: CASSYGQGSPDTQYF. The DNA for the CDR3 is TGTGCCAGCAGTTACGGCCAAGGAAGCCCAGATACGCAGTATTTT.

The CDR3: CASSPTAVSDEQYF. The CDR3 DNA sequence: TGTGCCAGCAGCCCGACTGCAGTTAGCGACGAGCAGTACTTC. The J gene is TRBJ2-7, the V gene TRBV11-2, with D possibly matching TRBD2 (5 bases). Trimming cost V 5 bases and J 5 bases, with 16 bases left between them. The CDR3 has 14 amino acids. Per germline, CDR1 SGHAT and CDR2 FQNNGV.

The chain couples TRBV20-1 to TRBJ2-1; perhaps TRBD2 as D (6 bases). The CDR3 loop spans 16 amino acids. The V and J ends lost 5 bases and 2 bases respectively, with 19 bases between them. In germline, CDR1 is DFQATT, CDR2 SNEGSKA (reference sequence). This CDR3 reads CSAHLFSGIPYNEQFF. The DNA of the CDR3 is TGCAGTGCTCACCTATTTAGCGGAATCCCCTACAATGAGCAGTTCTTC.

CDR3 sequence: CASSLSLSGVIKAFF. DNA of the CDR3: TGTGCCAGCAGTTTATCGTTATCGGGGGTAATTAAAGCTTTCTTT. This chain links TRBV27 with TRBJ1-1; tentative D call: TRBD1 (5 bases). Germline CDR1 MNHEY, CDR2 SMNVEV (reference sequence). V gave up 0 bases and J gave up 9 bases, with 17 bases separating them. The CDR3 extends over 15 amino acids.

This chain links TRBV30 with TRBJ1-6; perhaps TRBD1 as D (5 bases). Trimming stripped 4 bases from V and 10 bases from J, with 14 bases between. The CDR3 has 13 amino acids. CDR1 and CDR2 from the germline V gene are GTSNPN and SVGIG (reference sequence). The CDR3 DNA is TGTGCCTGGAAATTCGGGGACCACTCACCCCTCCACTTT. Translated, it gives CAWKFGDHSPLHF. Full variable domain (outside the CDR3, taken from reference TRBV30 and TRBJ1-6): SQTIHQWPATLVQPVGSPLSLECTVEGTSNPNLYWYRQAAGRGLQLLFYSVGIGQISSEVPQNLSASRPQDRQFILSSKKLLLSDSGFYLCAWKFGDHSPLHFGNGTRLTVT.

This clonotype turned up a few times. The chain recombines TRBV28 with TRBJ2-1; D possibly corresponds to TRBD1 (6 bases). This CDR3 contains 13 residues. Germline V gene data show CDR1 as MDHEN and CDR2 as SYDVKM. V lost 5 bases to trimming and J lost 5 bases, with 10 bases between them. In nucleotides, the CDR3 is TGTGCCAGCAGTACGACAGGCCACAATGAGCAGTTCTTC. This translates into CASSTTGHNEQFF.

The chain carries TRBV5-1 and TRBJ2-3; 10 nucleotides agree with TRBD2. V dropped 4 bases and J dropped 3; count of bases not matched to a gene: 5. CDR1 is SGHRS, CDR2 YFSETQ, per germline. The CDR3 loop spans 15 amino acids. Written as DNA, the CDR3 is TGCGCCAGCAGCAGTGGACTAGCGGAGACAGATACGCAGTATTTT. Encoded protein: CASSSGLAETDTQYF. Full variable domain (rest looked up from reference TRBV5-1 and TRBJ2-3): KAGVTQTPRYLIKTRGQQVTLSCSPISGHRSVSWYQQTPGQGLQFLFEYFSETQRNKGNFPGRFSGRQFSNSRSEMNVSTLELGDSALYLCASSSGLAETDTQYFGPGTRLTVL.

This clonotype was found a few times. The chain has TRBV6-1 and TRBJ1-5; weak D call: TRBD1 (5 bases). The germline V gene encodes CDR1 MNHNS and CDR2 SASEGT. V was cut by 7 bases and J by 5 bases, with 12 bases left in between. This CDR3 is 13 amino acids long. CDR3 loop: CASTKGVHQPQHF. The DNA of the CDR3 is TGTGCCAGCACCAAAGGGGTCCATCAGCCCCAGCATTTT.

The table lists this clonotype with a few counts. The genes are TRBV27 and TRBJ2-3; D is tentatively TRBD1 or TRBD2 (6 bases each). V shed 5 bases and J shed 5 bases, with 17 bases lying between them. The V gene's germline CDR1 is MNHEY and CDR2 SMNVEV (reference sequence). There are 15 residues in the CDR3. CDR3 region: CASSRILGGGDTQYF. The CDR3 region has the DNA TGTGCCAGCAGTCGGATACTAGGGGGAGGAGATACGCAGTATTTT.

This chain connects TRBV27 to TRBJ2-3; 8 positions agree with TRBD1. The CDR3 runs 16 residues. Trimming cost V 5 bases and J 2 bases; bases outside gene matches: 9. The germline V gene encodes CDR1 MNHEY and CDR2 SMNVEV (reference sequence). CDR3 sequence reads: CASSQKRTGNTDTQYF. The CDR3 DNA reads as TGTGCCAGCAGTCAAAAACGGACAGGGAACACAGATACGCAGTATTTT.

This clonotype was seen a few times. The CDR3 sequence: CSVRQSSTDTQYF. CDR3 DNA: TGCAGTGTTCGGCAGTCTAGCACAGATACGCAGTATTTT. The V and J genes are TRBV20-1 and TRBJ2-3; the D is unclear. Germline CDR1 reads DFQATT; CDR2 reads SNEGSKA (reference sequence). The V and J ends lost 7 bases and 0 bases respectively, with 11 bases between them. The CDR3 runs 13 residues.

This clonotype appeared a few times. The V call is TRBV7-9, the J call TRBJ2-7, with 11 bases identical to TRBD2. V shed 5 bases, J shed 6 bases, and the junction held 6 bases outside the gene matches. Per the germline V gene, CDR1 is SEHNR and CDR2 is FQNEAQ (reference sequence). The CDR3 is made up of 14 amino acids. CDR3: CASSVDGLAGEQYF. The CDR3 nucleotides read TGTGCCAGCAGCGTAGATGGACTAGCGGGCGAGCAGTACTTC.

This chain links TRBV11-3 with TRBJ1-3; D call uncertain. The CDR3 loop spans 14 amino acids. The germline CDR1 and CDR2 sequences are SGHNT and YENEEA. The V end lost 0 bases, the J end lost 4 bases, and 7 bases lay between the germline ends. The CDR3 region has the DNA TGTGCCAGCAGCTTAGACCCGTGGGGAAACACCATATATTTT. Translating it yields CASSLDPWGNTIYF.

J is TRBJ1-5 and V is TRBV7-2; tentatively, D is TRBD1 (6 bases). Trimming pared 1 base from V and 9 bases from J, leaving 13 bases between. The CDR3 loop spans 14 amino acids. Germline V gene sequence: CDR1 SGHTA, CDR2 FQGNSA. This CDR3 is CASSLEGGPRPQHF. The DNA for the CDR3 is TGTGCCAGCAGCTTAGAGGGGGGCCCAAGGCCCCAGCATTTT.

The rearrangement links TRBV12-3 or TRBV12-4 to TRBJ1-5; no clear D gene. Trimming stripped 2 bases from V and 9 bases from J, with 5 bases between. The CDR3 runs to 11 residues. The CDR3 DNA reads TGTGCCAGCAGTTTAAGTTCGCCCCAGCATTTT. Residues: CASSLSSPQHF.

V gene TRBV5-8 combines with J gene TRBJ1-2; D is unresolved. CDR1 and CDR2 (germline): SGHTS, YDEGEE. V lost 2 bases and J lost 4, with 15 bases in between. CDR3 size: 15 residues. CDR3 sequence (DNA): TGTGCCAGCAGCTTCCGGATGCGGGGTGGCTATGGCTACACCTTC. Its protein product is CASSFRMRGGYGYTF.

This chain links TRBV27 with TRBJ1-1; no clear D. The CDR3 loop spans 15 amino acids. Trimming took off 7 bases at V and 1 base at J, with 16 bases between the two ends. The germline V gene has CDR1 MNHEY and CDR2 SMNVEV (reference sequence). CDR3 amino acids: CASTPSGEPNTEAFF. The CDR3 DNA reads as TGTGCCAGCACCCCTTCCGGGGAACCGAACACTGAAGCTTTCTTT.

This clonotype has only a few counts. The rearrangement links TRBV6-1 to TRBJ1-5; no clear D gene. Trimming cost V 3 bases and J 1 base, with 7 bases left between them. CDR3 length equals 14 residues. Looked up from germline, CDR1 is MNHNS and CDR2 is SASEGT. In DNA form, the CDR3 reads TGTGCCAGCAGTGAGAGAGGGAGCAATCAGCCCCAGCATTTT. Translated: CASSERGSNQPQHF.

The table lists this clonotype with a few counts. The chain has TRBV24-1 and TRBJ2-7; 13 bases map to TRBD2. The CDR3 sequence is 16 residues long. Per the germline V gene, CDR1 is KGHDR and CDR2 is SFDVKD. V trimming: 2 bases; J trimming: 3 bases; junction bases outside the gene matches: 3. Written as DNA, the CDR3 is TGTGCCACCAGTGATTCCCGGACTAGCGGGAGCTACGAGCAGTACTTC. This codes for CATSDSRTSGSYEQYF.